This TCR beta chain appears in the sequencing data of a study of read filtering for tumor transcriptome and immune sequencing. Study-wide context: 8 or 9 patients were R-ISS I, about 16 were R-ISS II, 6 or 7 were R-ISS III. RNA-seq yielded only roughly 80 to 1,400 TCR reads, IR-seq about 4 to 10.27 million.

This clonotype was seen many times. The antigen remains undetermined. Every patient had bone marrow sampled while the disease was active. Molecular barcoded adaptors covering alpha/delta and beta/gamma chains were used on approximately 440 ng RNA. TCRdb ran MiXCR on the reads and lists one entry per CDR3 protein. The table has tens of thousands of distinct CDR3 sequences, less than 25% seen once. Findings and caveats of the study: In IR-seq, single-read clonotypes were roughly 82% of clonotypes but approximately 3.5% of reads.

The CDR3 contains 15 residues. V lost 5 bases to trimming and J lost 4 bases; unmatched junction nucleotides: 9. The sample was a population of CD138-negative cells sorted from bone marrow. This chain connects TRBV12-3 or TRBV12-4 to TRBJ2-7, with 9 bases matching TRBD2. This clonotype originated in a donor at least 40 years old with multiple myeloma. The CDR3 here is CASSPERGDTYEQYF. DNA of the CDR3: TGTGCCAGCAGTCCGGAGCGGGGGGACACTTACGAGCAGTACTTC.